This T cell receptor (beta chain) was observed in a study of cytomegalovirus exposure and HLA in healthy donors. Both 60 Vbeta primers and 13 Jbeta primers went into the PCR. Produced via immunoSEQ multiplex PCR; TCRdb's table is partial and in-frame only. The data contain roughly 120,000 clones, roughly 70% of them seen just once; the ten biggest clones take up over 1.5%. The TCR comes from a woman younger than 30 in good health and CMV-seronegative. The specimen was PBMCs.

CDR3 in DNA: TGCGCCAGCACCCAAATGCCGGGACAGGGAGCCTATGGCTACACCTTC. Residues: CASTQMPGQGAYGYTF. The genes are TRBV5-1 and TRBJ1-2, with 9 bases that match TRBD1. The CDR3 loop spans 16 amino acids. V gave up 6 bases and J gave up 4 bases; unmatched junction bases: 13. Germline V lookup: CDR1 SGHRS, CDR2 YFSETQ.